This T cell receptor (beta chain) came from a study of CXCR3-negative and CXCR3-positive naive CD8 T cells. Study observations and caveats: Higher TRB CDR3 hydrophobicity marked CXCR3-positive naive cells relative to CXCR3-negative naive cells.

There are 15 residues in the CDR3. Germline V gene sequence: CDR1 SQVTM, CDR2 ANQGSEA. With UMI labels, 5' RACE was used to prepare the TRB cDNA libraries. TCRdb reanalyzed the 5' RACE reads and collapses them to one entry per CDR3 protein, without DNA. The sample has around 95,000 distinct CDR3 sequences. For this clonotype: Its specificity is unknown.

Sequences were obtained from naive CXCR3+ CD8+ T cells from blood. This sample's subset: CD45RO-CCR7+CD27+CD95- naive CD8+ T cells expressing CXCR3 (TNR3+). The receptor's source is a human donor in good health. Some clones in this sample may be carry-over from other donors' samples. The V and J genes are TRBV29-1 and TRBJ2-3; TCRdb proposes TRBD1, but this gene call is untestable without DNA. CDR3: CSVEGDQGGPDTQYF.